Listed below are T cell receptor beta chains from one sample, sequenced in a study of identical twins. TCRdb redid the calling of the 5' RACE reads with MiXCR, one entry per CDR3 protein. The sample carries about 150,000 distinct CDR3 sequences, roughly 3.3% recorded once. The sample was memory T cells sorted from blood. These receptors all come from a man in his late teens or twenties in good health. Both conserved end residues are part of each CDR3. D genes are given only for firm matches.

CASSLKGPGRDEQFF TRBJ2-1 TRBD2 TRBV5-1
CASSTTANNEQFF TRBJ2-1 . TRBV5-4
CASSSTSAGTDTQYF TRBJ2-3 TRBD2 TRBV5-1
CASSPRPGTGGTMNTGELFF TRBJ2-2 TRBD1 TRBV4-2
CASSLNPGPDNSPLHF TRBJ1-6 . TRBV7-9
CASSTSGRYLDTQYF TRBJ2-3 TRBD2 TRBV12-3/TRBV12-4
CATGLHNEQFF TRBJ2-1 . TRBV15
CASSSGTGGEQYF TRBJ2-7 TRBD1 TRBV7-2
CASSSGGTGVGWQYF TRBJ2-7 TRBD1 TRBV5-5
CASRLDRGSTDTQYF TRBJ2-3 TRBD1 TRBV2
CASRRGQGATGELFF TRBJ2-2 TRBD1 TRBV11-2
CASSPTTPGDSNYGYTF TRBJ1-2 . TRBV18
CASRERDRGSNEQFF TRBJ2-1 TRBD1 TRBV5-5
CSARGTSGREINTQYF TRBJ2-3 TRBD2 TRBV20-1
CASSPTLVGGAYNEQFF TRBJ2-1 . TRBV7-3
CASSYSLLRQETQYF TRBJ2-5 . TRBV6-5
CAISVSAETQYF TRBJ2-5 . TRBV10-3
CASSLYHTGELFF TRBJ2-2 . TRBV7-2
CASSLATADTQYF TRBJ2-3 . TRBV5-1
CASSSRTGGKNEKLFF TRBJ1-4 TRBD1 TRBV7-9
CASSLIMGGSPYEQYF TRBJ2-7 TRBD2 TRBV5-1
CASSLGSSAGNEQYF TRBJ2-7 . TRBV7-8
CASSLVSGSYEQYF TRBJ2-7 . TRBV27
CSAGPSALDNEQFF TRBJ2-1 . TRBV29-1
CASSEGSGTNTDTQYF TRBJ2-3 TRBD2 TRBV2
CASSFQSSYNEQFF TRBJ2-1 . TRBV12-3/TRBV12-4
CASSLSSWTDEKLFF TRBJ1-4 . TRBV11-2
CASSVGQEAFF TRBJ1-1 . TRBV9
CASSDPLGQSTDTQYF TRBJ2-3 TRBD1 TRBV2
CASTGRDEPHEQFF TRBJ2-1 . TRBV7-8
CASSLEAADTQYF TRBJ2-3 . TRBV5-1
CASSYNRGNQETQYF TRBJ2-5 TRBD1 TRBV6-2/TRBV6-3
CASSSTTGGLGETQYF TRBJ2-5 . TRBV7-8
CASSSRGEHNEQFF TRBJ2-1 . TRBV7-3
CASSDAPRGDEKLFF TRBJ1-4 TRBD1 TRBV9
CASSRGLAGKETQYF TRBJ2-5 TRBD2 TRBV3-1
CASSQGGSDQPQHF TRBJ1-5 . TRBV4-2
CSVAFDTEAFF TRBJ1-1 . TRBV29-1
CASSQGRRGSPLHF TRBJ1-6 . TRBV7-3
CASSLSYSNQPQHF TRBJ1-5 . TRBV28